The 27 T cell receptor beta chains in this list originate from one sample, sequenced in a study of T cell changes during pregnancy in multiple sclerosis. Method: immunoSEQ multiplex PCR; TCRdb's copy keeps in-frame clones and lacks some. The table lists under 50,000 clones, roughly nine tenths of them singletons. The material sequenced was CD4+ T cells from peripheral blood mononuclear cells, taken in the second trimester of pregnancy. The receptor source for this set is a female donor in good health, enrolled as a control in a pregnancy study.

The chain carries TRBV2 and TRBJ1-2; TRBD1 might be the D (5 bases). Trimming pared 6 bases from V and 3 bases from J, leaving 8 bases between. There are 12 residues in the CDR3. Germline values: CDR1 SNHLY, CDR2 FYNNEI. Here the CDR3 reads CASRDRHYGYTF. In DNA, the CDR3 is TGTGCCAGCAGAGACAGACACTATGGCTACACCTTC.

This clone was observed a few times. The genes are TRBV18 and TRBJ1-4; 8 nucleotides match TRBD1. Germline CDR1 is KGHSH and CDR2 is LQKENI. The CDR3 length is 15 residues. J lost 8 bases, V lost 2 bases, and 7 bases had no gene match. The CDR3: CASSPVGQVYEKLFF. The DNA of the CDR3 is TGTGCCAGCTCACCAGTGGGACAGGTTTACGAAAAACTGTTTTTT.

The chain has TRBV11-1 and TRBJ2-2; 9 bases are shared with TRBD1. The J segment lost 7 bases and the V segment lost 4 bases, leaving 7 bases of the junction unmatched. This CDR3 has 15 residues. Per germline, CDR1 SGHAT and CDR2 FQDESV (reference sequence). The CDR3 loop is CASSSWTGVNGELFF. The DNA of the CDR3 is TGTGCCAGCAGCTCTTGGACAGGGGTAAACGGGGAGCTGTTTTTT.

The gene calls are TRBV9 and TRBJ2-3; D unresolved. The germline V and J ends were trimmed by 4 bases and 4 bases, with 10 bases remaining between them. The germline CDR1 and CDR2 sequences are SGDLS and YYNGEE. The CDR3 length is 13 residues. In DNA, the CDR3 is TGTGCCAGCAGCTTCCGCCAGGCAGATACGCAGTATTTT. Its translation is CASSFRQADTQYF. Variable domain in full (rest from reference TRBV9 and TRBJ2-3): DSGVTQTPKHLITATGQRVTLRCSPRSGDLSVYWYQQSLDQGLQFLIQYYNGEERAKGNILERFSAQQFPDLHSELNLSSLELGDSALYFCASSFRQADTQYFGPGTRLTVL.

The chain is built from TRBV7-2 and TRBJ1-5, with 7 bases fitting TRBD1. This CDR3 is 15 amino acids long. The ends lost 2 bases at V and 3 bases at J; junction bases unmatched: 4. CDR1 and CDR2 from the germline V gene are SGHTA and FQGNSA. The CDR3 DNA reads TGTGCCAGCAGCTTAAAGGGGGCGGACAATCAGCCCCAGCATTTT. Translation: CASSLKGADNQPQHF.

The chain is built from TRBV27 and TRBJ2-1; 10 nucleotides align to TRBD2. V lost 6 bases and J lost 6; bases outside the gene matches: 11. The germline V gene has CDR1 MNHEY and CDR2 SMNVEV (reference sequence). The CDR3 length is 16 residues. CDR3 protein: CASRRPLAGAVNEQFF. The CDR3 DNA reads TGTGCCAGCAGACGTCCCCTAGCGGGGGCGGTCAATGAGCAGTTCTTC.

The CDR3 DNA is TGTGCCAGCAGCTTACTCCCCGGGACAGGGGGCCTAGATACGCAGTATTTT. This codes for CASSLLPGTGGLDTQYF. The rearrangement uses TRBV11-2 and TRBJ2-3; TRBD1 matches at 12 bases. V shed 2 bases, J shed 5 bases, and the junction held 8 bases outside the gene matches. This CDR3 comprises 17 residues. Germline CDR1 SGHAT, CDR2 FQNNGV.

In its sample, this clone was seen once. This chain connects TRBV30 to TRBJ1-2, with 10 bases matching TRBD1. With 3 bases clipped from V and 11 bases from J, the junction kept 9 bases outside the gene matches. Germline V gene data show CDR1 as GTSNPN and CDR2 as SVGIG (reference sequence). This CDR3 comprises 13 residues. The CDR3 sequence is CAWSRFGQGDYTF. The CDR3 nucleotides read TGTGCCTGGAGCCGATTCGGACAGGGGGATTACACCTTC.

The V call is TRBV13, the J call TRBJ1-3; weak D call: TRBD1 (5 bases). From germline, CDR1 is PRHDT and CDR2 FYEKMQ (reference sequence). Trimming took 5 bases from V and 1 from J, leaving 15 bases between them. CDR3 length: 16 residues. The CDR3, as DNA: TGTGCCAGCAGCCCGAGGTCGCGGGGGTCTGGAAACACCATATATTTT. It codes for CASSPRSRGSGNTIYF.

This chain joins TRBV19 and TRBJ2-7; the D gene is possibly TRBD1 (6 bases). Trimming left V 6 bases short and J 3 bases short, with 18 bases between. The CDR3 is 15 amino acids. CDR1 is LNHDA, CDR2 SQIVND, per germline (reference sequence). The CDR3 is CASRFRDRPDYEQYF. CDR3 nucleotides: TGTGCCAGTAGATTCCGTGACAGGCCAGACTACGAGCAGTACTTC. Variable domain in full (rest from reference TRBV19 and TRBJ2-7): DGGITQSPKYLFRKEGQNVTLSCEQNLNHDAMYWYRQDPGQGLRLIYYSQIVNDFQKGDIAEGYSVSREKKESFPLTVTSAQKNPTAFYLCASRFRDRPDYEQYFGPGTRLTVT.

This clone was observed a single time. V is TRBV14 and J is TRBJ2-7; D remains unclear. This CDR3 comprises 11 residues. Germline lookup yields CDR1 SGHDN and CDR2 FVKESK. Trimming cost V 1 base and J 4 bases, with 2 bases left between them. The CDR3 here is CASSQVYEQYF. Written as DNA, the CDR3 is TGTGCCAGCAGCCAAGTATACGAGCAGTACTTC.

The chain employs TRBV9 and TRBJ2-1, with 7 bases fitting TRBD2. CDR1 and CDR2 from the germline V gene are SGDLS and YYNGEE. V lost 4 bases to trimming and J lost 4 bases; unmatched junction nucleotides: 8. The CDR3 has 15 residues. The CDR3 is CASSRRGDLYNEQFF. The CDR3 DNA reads TGTGCCAGCAGCCGACGGGGGGACCTATACAATGAGCAGTTCTTC. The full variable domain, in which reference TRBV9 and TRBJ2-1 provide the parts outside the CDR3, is DSGVTQTPKHLITATGQRVTLRCSPRSGDLSVYWYQQSLDQGLQFLIQYYNGEERAKGNILERFSAQQFPDLHSELNLSSLELGDSALYFCASSRRGDLYNEQFFGPGTRLTVL.

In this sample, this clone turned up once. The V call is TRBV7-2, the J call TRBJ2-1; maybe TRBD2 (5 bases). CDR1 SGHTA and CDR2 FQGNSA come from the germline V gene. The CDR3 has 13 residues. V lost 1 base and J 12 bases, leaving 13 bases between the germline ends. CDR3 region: CASSLDQAGGQFF. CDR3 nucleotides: TGTGCCAGCAGCTTAGACCAGGCTGGAGGGCAGTTCTTC.

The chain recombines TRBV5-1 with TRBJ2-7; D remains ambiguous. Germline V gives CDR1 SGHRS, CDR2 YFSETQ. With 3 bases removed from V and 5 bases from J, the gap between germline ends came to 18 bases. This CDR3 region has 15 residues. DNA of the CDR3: TGCGCCAGCAGCTATACCGGTGTTTTCGTCGACGAGCAGTACTTC. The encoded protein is CASSYTGVFVDEQYF.

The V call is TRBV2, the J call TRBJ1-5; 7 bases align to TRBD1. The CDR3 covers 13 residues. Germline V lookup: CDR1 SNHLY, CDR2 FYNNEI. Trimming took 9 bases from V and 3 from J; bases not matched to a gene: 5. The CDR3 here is CASTEGANQPQHF. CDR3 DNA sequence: TGTGCCAGTACGGAGGGGGCCAATCAGCCCCAGCATTTT.

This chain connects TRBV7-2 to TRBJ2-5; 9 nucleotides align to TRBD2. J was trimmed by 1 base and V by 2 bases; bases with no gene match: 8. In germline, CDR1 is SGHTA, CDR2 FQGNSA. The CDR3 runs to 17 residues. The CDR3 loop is CASSLIPSGALQETQYF. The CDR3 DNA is TGTGCCAGCAGCTTAATTCCTAGCGGGGCGCTCCAAGAGACCCAGTACTTC.

Here the CDR3 reads CATSRDLGRGSEAFF. DNA of the CDR3: TGTGCCACCAGCAGAGATCTGGGAAGGGGGTCTGAAGCTTTCTTT. The J gene is TRBJ1-1, the V gene TRBV15; a possible D gene is TRBD1 (6 bases). The CDR3 contains 15 residues. Trimming removed 0 bases from V and 6 bases from J, with 14 bases in between. Per germline, CDR1 LNHNV and CDR2 YYDKDF (reference sequence).

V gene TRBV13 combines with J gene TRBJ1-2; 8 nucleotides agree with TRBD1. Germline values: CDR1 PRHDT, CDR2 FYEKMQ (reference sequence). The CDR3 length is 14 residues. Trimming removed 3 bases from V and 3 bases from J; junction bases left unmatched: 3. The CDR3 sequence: CASSFGQGDYGYTF. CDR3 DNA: TGTGCCAGCAGCTTCGGACAGGGCGACTATGGCTACACCTTC.

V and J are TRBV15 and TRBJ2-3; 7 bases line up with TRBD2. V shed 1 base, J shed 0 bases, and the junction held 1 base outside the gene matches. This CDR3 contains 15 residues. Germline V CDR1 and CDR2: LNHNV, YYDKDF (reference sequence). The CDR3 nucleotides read TGTGCCACCAGCAGAGGGGGGGGAAGCACAGATACGCAGTATTTT. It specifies CATSRGGGSTDTQYF.

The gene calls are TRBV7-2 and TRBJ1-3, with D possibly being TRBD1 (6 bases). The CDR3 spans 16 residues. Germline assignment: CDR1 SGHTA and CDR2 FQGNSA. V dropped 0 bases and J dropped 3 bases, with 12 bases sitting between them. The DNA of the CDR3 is TGTGCCAGCAGCTTAGCAGGGGGATTAGGTGGAAACACCATATATTTT. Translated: CASSLAGGLGGNTIYF. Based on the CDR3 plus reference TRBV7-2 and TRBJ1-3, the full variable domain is GAGVSQSPSNKVTEKGKDVELRCDPISGHTALYWYRQSLGQGLEFLIYFQGNSAPDKSGLPSDRFSAERTGGSVSTLTIQRTQQEDSAVYLCASSLAGGLGGNTIYFGEGSWLTVV.

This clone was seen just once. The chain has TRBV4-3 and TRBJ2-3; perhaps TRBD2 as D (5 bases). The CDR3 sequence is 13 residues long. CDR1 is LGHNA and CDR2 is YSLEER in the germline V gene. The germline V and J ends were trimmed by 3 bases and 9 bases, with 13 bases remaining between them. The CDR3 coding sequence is TGCGCCAGCAGCCAGGTAGAGAGGGAAACGCAGTATTTT. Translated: CASSQVERETQYF.

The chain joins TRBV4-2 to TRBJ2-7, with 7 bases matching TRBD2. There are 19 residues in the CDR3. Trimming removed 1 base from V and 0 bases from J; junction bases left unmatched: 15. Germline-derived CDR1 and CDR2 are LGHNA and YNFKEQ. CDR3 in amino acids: CASSQAGFTGAGHSYEQYF. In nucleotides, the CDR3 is TGTGCCAGCAGCCAAGCAGGTTTTACAGGAGCGGGGCACTCCTACGAGCAGTACTTC.

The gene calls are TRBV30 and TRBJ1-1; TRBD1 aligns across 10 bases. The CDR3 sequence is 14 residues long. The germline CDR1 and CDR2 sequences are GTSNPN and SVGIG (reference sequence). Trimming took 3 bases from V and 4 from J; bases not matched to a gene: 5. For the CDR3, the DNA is TGTGCCTGGAGCGGGGACAGGGGAAGCACTGAAGCTTTCTTT. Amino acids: CAWSGDRGSTEAFF.

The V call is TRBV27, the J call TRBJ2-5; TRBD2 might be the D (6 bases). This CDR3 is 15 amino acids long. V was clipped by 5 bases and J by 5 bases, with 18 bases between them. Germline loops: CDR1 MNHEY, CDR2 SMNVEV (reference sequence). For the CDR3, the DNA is TGTGCCAGCAGTCCATGGACCGGGGGTGCGGAGACCCAGTACTTC. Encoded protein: CASSPWTGGAETQYF.

CDR3 coding DNA: TGTGCCAGCAGTTCTGGGGGGGGTTGGGGAACTGAAGCTTTCTTT. It encodes CASSSGGGWGTEAFF. The V gene is TRBV9, the J gene TRBJ1-1; perhaps TRBD1 as D (5 bases). Germline assignment: CDR1 SGDLS and CDR2 YYNGEE. Trimming took 5 bases from V and 5 from J, leaving 19 bases between them. This CDR3 is built from 15 residues.

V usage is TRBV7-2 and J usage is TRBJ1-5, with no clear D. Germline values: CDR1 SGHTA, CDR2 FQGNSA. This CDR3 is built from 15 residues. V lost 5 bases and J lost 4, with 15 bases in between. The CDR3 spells CASSPSGWRNQPQHF. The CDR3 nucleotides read TGTGCCAGCAGCCCGTCGGGGTGGAGGAATCAGCCCCAGCATTTT.

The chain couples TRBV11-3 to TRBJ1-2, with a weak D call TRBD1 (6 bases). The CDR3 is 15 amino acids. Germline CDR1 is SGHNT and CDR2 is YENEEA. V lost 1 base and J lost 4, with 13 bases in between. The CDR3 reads CASSLGTADFYGYTF. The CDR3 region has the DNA TGTGCCAGCAGCTTAGGGACAGCCGACTTCTATGGCTACACCTTC.